These T cell receptor beta chains were read from a single sample in a study of T cell repertoires in cytomegalovirus infection. TCRdb passed the reads through MiXCR, listing each CDR3 protein once. In the table there are under 800,000 distinct CDR3 sequences, 20% to 25% of which are singletons. Sequences were obtained from CD8+ T cells from PBMCs. Source of these receptors: a human donor in good health (CMV status not recorded). Some clones in this sample may be carry-over from other donors' samples. Both conserved end residues are trimmed from each CDR3. Only part of the rows carry a size: once, few, many, or a class if the clone is expanded.

abundance	v_gene	CDR3aa
few	TRBV28	ASSLWAF
few	TRBV4-1	ASSQDLAGGYYEQY
-	TRBV6-2/TRBV6-3	ASSPAGHEQF
-	TRBV27	ASSFGTANNEQF
-	TRBV28	ASSFLLGTSDHYNEQF
few	TRBV4-2	ASSLYTGTRESYNEQF
few	TRBV28	ASSLVAYSNQPQH
many	TRBV6-4	ASSGTASSYNEQF
many	TRBV14	ASSQLGTGSDPGNTIY
many	TRBV7-2	ASNEGTVWF
few	TRBV10-3	ATSGMNTEAF
many	TRBV28	ASSLRTSGGAGTDTQY
-	TRBV14	VSSQLTGFVTQY
-	TRBV7-9	ASSGGIGQGSPSRYGYT
many	TRBV7-9	ASSLARGPTISYNEQF
-	TRBV7-9	ASSDPNRGPEQF
-	TRBV19	ASSVDHRASTDTQY
many	TRBV4-2	ASSPRTGTGVTEAF
-	TRBV28	ASSLFQGSNYGYT
few	TRBV25-1	ASSEYSTRTGDTQY
-	TRBV20-1	SARCLSGGSNTGELF
-	TRBV12-3/TRBV12-4	ASSQTGGFTEAF
-	TRBV2	ASSVRGQGNTEAF
-	TRBV6-5	ASSYLAEGSGYTEAF
-	TRBV9	ASSIGTNNEQF
-	TRBV6-8	ASSYLLGDSYNEQF
many	TRBV7-9	ASSLTGGIDEQF
many	TRBV7-6	ASSPTWSRLETQY
-	TRBV10-3	AISVSGAVTDTQY
-	TRBV28	ASRSSQMSGNTIY
-	TRBV28	ASSFLAGPDTQY
many	TRBV7-9	ASSPAREQPQH
-	TRBV20-1	SAGRGGTNEKLF
-	TRBV7-9	ASGHRDPDGSGANVLT
-	TRBV12-3/TRBV12-4	ASSFPGVRGYT
-	TRBV6-1	DSSSGRRDTQY
many	TRBV7-2	ASSPRGQPNTGELF
-	TRBV7-3	ASSQPGRKNTGELF
-	TRBV27	ASSLHANTDTQY
-	TRBV2	ATRGRSEKLF